The T cell receptor beta chain described here comes from a study of shared clonotypes between healthy human individuals. Study-level background: There were three CD4 naive, three CD4 memory, two CD8 naive and one CD8 memory plates per donor. The study, taken as a whole, reports: Relative to their counterparts shared across all four donors, non-shared clonotypes exhibited diminished generation probabilities.

Measured with immunoSEQ multiplex PCR; TCRdb has only the in-frame clones, and not every one. The sample carries about 2.3 million clones, just under 95% recorded once. This CDR3 contains 12 residues. Germline V gene lookup returns CDR1 MNHNY and CDR2 SVGAGI (reference sequence). With 5 bases removed from V and 7 bases from J, the gap between germline ends came to 9 bases. Only Caucasian adults living in Nashville, Tennessee made up the donor group. The investigators split CD4+ cells into a CD45RA+ naive subset and a CD45RA-negative memory subset. A single count supports this clone. Its cognate antigen is unknown.

The source of this sequence is a man younger than 35 in good health. Some clones in this sample may be carry-over from other donors' samples. The V gene is TRBV6-6, the J gene TRBJ2-1; D gene ambiguous. Sequencing was carried out using naive CD4+ T cells from PBMCs. Subset defined: CD45RA+ positively selected. The CDR3 here is CASSPGRNEQFF. The CDR3 region has the DNA TGTGCCAGCAGTCCCGGGCGAAATGAGCAGTTCTTC.